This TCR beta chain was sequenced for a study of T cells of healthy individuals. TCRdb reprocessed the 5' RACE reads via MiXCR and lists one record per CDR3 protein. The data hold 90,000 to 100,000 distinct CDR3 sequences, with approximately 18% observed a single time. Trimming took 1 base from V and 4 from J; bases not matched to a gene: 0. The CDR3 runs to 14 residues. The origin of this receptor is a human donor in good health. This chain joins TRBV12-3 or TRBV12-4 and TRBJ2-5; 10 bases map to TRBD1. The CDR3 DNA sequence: TGTGCCAGCAGTTTAGGGGACAGGGGAGAGACCCAGTACTTC. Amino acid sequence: CASSLGDRGETQYF.